This T cell receptor (beta chain) was obtained from a study of cytomegalovirus exposure and HLA in healthy donors (dated by TCRdb to 2015 to 2018). With regard to the full study: According to an earlier analysis of 587 of the donors, about 179 million T cells yielded over 90 million unique TCR beta sequences and less than 300 Gb of sequence data. Every discovery cohort repertoire had been produced on one sequencing platform. The number of donors typed differed by locus, with roughly 629-640 for A, B, C, DRB1 and DQB1, about 500 for DQA1, some 570 for DPA1, and about 450 for DPB1. The T cell repertoires of some 670 subjects were profiled by immunosequencing and related to cytomegalovirus serostatus. Donor age, sex, ethnicity and CMV serostatus were compiled together with the repertoire data. An earlier analysis of 500 to 750 of the donors applied high-throughput TCR beta sequencing to assess whether each TCR beta V gene segment acted as functional or pseudogenic. To study patterns of TCR occurrence, a later analysis re-analyzed previously published TCR beta repertoires from several hundred donors and added high-resolution HLA genotyping. The later analysis used no new phenotypic data to find candidate immune exposures, relying instead on TCR beta sequences and their occurrence across donors. An early release covering over 500 HLA-typed donors comprised about 320 gigabases of sequencing data and 65 million to 100 million unique TCR sequences. The study aimed to test whether signatures of past pathogen exposure could be identified by cataloging public T cell receptors. Five DR-DQ haplotypes were handled as single units for association and clustering because linkage in the cohort was strong. HLA typing included class I and class II loci at four-digit resolution. Of the 398 genotyped donors, around 81% fell in the genetic ancestry cluster associated with self-reported Caucasian donors. Along with the roughly 700-subject first cohort, a separate validation cohort of over a hundred different subjects was used. To predict cytomegalovirus infection status, the study combined high-throughput TCR immunosequencing, statistical association of individual TCRs with disease status, and machine learning. Across 398 genotyped donors of the cohort, an average of approximately 200,000 unique TCR beta nucleotide sequences per donor were sequenced, and roughly 20% of those sequences were non-productive. Genome-wide SNP genotypes for about 65% of the roughly 670 donors were used in a later genetic analysis, which treated that subset as a discovery cohort. Overall study results and their limits: Most TCR sequences were seen in very few donors, while some public TCRs were found in many individuals. When HLA alleles, especially DR and DQ, strongly co-occurred, attributing TCR associations to individual alleles was difficult. V-gene and J-gene trimming of TCR beta chains was associated with a missense DCLRE1C variant in a later genetic analysis, and the association was replicated in an independent cohort. According to a later genetic analysis, donors in an Asian-associated ancestry cluster had fewer N-insertions in productive TCRs than the approximately 670-donor mean. The 87-base-pair reads could not distinguish some IMGT-functional V segments, including TRBV6-2 and TRBV6-3, so those segments were excluded. A later analysis found that TCR association rates varied across HLA loci, with DRB1 alleles showing the most associated TCRs and HLA-C alleles the fewest. At a false discovery rate of 0.05, a later analysis linked under 20,000 TCR beta sequences to specific HLA alleles. It was suggested by the authors that the approach could potentially be generalized to other disease states and immunological phenotypes. Cytomegalovirus status was reported to be diagnosed by the classifier with high specificity and sensitivity in both the original and validation cohorts. About 15 rarely observed V segments, including chromosome 9 orphons, were excluded from the earlier analysis of approximately 600 of the donors because counts were too low. A few of the identified cytomegalovirus-associated TCR beta chains were confirmed in vitro to be specific for cytomegalovirus antigens. Roughly uniform sequencing depth across donors was assumed in presence/absence analyses, although this assumption may not hold. Linkage disequilibrium might explain the correlated functional status among segregating V segments, but an unknown experimental factor could not be excluded. The only immune exposure information available for the cohort was CMV serostatus. In a later analysis, several top co-occurrence clusters were reported to appear linked to parvovirus B19, influenza, CMV and Epstein-Barr virus. A later analysis found that HLA-associated TCR beta chains were more clonally expanded and had lower generation probabilities than equally common non-associated chains. A total of 150 or so TCR beta chains were listed by the study as associated with cytomegalovirus. A cluster of highly shared sequence variants was judged likely to represent a technical artifact of the sequencing pipeline. Broadly in line with IMGT annotations, most TCR beta V segments showed up in productive rearrangements about 90% or about 30% of the time in an earlier analysis of a few hundred of the donors. HLA typing was unavailable for some donors at each locus, so association tests used only the typed subset. A further reported finding was that TCR beta sequences accurately predicted the HLA-A and HLA-B alleles for most subjects in the first cohort. Most CMV-associated TCR beta chains appeared to be HLA-restricted in a later analysis, and the HLA associations seemed to be driven largely by CMV exposure. The cohort was sequenced for TCR beta chains only, and without alpha or paired-chain data the features that could be detected were limited.

Concerning this clone: Its antigen specificity is not known. Nothing much larger sits one base from this clone, and base qualities are not available.

Trimmed from V: 5 bases; trimmed from J: 9 bases; junction bases lacking a gene match: 7. Measured from the cysteine to the phenylalanine, the CDR3 is 11 residues long. Here the CDR3 DNA is all that survives: 33 bases in frame from base 1. Per the germline V gene (reference sequence), DFQATT is the CDR1 and SNEGSKA is the CDR2. The receptor library was made with the immunoSEQ multiplex PCR assay. The multiplex PCR relied on a mix of 60 forward primers for TCR Vbeta segments and 13 reverse primers for TCR Jbeta segments. The CDR3 region of rearranged TCR beta genes was amplified from genomic DNA by a multiplex PCR assay. The amplified TCR beta libraries were sequenced on the Illumina HiSeq System as 87-base-pair reads. The study's own analysis went as follows. Across the 600 to 700 repertoires, a later analysis counted 80 million or so unique TCR beta chains, roughly 11 million of which were shared by at least two donors. A nearest-neighbor algorithm error-corrected the raw reads and collapsed the reads into unique sequences, merging closely related sequences to remove PCR and sequencing errors. CDR3 sequences were aligned to IMGT reference sequences to assign V, D and J gene segments. For a sequence to be retained, a match of at least six nucleotides was required to both a V gene segment and a J gene segment. A rearrangement counted as productive if the CDR3 had no stop codons and remained in frame with V and J, and every other rearrangement counted as non-productive. CDR3 was defined according to IMGT convention as the region running from the second conserved V-encoded cysteine to the conserved J-encoded phenylalanine. The earlier analysis of about 590 of the donors excluded sequences that lacked an unambiguous match to a single V gene segment. An earlier analysis of a few hundred of the donors classified V segments as functional when productive rearrangements were above 56.7% and as segregating when the standard deviation between donors was above 5%. A statistical classification framework was developed to diagnose cytomegalovirus status using the catalog of TCR beta chain sequences. In a later analysis, V and J genes were assigned by comparing TCR nucleotide sequences against IMGT/GENE-DB human TR gene sequences. In a later analysis, CDR3 sequences and most-parsimonious VDJ recombination scenarios were assigned using the TCRdist pipeline. A later analysis defined each TCR beta chain by its CDR3 amino acid sequence plus V-gene family, and excluded reads lacking a unique V-gene family. A later analysis removed several hundred highly shared, low-generation-probability nucleotide sequences to deal with suspected cross-contamination and a sequencing artifact. In a later analysis, a clonal expansion index was calculated for each public chain from normalized within-repertoire ranks of inferred template counts. In a later analysis, generation probabilities were computed with a VDJ recombination model fitted to out-of-frame rearrangements, and the resulting probabilities were checked against IGoR. A later analysis scored TCR-TCR, TCR-HLA and TCR-CMV co-occurrence with hypergeometric tests, applying a repertoire-size bias correction to TCR pairs. A later analysis estimated false discovery rates by permuting HLA or CMV assignments 20 times. In a later analysis, co-occurring TCRs were grouped using DBSCAN, with TCRdist sequence similarity added in when clustering inside HLA-allele-positive subsets. Co-occurrence clustering excluded repertoires with fewer than 30,000 or more than 120,000 public chains, plus five with anomalous nucleotide sharing. TCRdb holds this immuneACCESS table with in-frame rearrangements only. Some clones are missing; in checked studies, unresolved V genes explain under half, and the rest has no known cause. Clone size and the V and J calls come from that table; the DNA yielded D and trimming. In all, the sample holds 120,000 or so clones, and more than 75% of those were seen once. 1.8% of the sample lies in the top ten.

The cohort comprised 670 or so healthy bone marrow donors. All cohort members were sampled while nominally healthy, although unrecorded immune exposures were likely present. The donor tested CMV seronegative, placing the donor among the 350 or so seronegative members of the cohort. Each donor provided a peripheral blood sample, and peripheral blood mononuclear cells were used for TCR beta sequencing. The Qiagen DNeasy Blood Extraction Kit was used to extract genomic DNA from the blood cell samples. This TCR was recovered from a man younger than 30 in good health and CMV-seronegative. Material for sequencing was PBMCs. The rearrangement joined TRBV20-1 to TRBJ2-7; TRBD2 agrees with 7 junctional bases. The DNA sequence reads TGCAGTGCTGCTACCATAGCGGGGCAGTACTTC. Translated, it reads CSAATIAGQYF.